This T cell receptor beta chain was identified during a study of T-cell reconstitution after alpha-beta-depleted transplantation in children. With respect to this clonotype: Its antigen is not identified.

This CDR3 is 15 amino acids long. V shed 4 bases and J 6 bases; nucleotides not matched to a gene: 8. Germline values: CDR1 SGHRS, CDR2 YFSETQ. The library targeted TCRbeta and was prepared with unique molecular identifiers. Each CDR3 protein is one row after TCRdb ran MiXCR on the PCR reads. The profile shows fewer than 250,000 distinct CDR3 sequences, roughly a sixth of them singletons. Study-wide results and limits: Among T cells one year after transplant, newly produced cells accounted for most counts and diversity. Day-60 TCRbeta diversity that was high in some patients was derived from surviving recipient T cells and thymic progenitors. Reportedly, alpha-beta T cells present about two months post-transplant originated from several hundred expanded clones of graft origin.

The receptor comes from a male patient aged 2-10 years who had a stem cell transplant for acute lymphoblastic leukemia, so the T cells may come from the graft donor. The chain recombines TRBV5-1 with TRBJ2-1; 9 positions match TRBD1. Sequencing used PBMCs, mostly from graft donor cells, obtained 360 days after TCRalphabeta/CD19-depleted stem cell transplant. This CDR3 is CASSPRDREVNEQFF. The CDR3, as DNA: TGCGCCAGCAGCCCCCGGGACAGGGAGGTCAATGAGCAGTTCTTC.